A single sample gave rise to the 19 T cell receptor beta chains below, sequenced in a study of CXCR3-negative and CXCR3-positive naive CD8 T cells. The antigens of these receptors remain unknown. Study-level findings and limits: CXCR3-positive naive cells had TRB CDR3s that were more hydrophobic than CXCR3-negative naive cells had.

Each TRB cDNA library was prepared by 5' RACE (with UMI labels). TCRdb derives one entry per CDR3 protein from the 5' RACE reads, leaving out DNA. The repertoire shows under 70,000 distinct CDR3 sequences; the top ten hold 4.8%. The sequenced sample was naive CXCR3+ CD8+ T cells from blood. The subset is: CD45RO-CCR7+CD27+CD95- naive CD8+ T cells expressing CXCR3 (TNR3+). The source is a human donor in good health. Some clones in this sample may be carry-over from other donors' samples.

This sequence joins TRBV6-2 or TRBV6-3 and TRBJ2-5; the D call of TRBD2 rests on TCRdb alone, since no DNA is present to check it. Looked up from germline, CDR1 is MNHEY and CDR2 is SVGEGT. The CDR3 length is 15 residues. This CDR3 reads CASSYLRGLQETQYF.

The V gene is TRBV7-9, the J gene TRBJ2-1; TCRdb returns TRBD2, unconfirmable since there is no DNA. The CDR3 contains 15 residues. In germline, CDR1 is SEHNR, CDR2 FQNEAQ (reference sequence). This chain's CDR3 is CASSFGLAADNEQFF.

The chain has TRBV7-3 and TRBJ2-3; TCRdb proposes TRBD2, but this gene call is untestable without DNA. The CDR3 runs to 16 residues. Germline assignment: CDR1 SGHTA and CDR2 FQGTGA. The CDR3 protein is CASSSGLAGGPDTQYF.

The chain carries TRBV28 and TRBJ1-4; TCRdb's D gene call, TRBD1, goes unchecked for lack of DNA. The CDR3 totals 15 residues. Germline-derived CDR1 and CDR2 are MDHEN and SYDVKM. The CDR3 loop is CASSLSGEANEKLFF.

V usage is TRBV7-6 and J usage is TRBJ1-5; TCRdb's D gene call, TRBD1, goes unchecked for lack of DNA. CDR3 length equals 22 residues. Germline CDR1 SGHVS, CDR2 FNYEAQ. CDR3 amino acids: CASSPRDRDLLLYMRSNQPQHF.

The V call is TRBV28, the J call TRBJ2-7. The CDR3 sequence is 12 residues long. From germline, CDR1 is MDHEN and CDR2 SYDVKM. The CDR3 loop is CASSSQSYEQYF.

The rearrangement joins TRBV5-5 to TRBJ2-1; no DNA is available, so the TRBD2 call from TCRdb remains unchecked. The CDR3 sequence is 13 residues long. CDR1 and CDR2 (germline): SGHKS, YYEKEE (reference sequence). CDR3: CASSLSPLGEQFF.

The chain uses TRBV9 and TRBJ2-3. The CDR3 is 14 amino acids. CDR1 and CDR2 from the germline V gene are SGDLS and YYNGEE. CDR3 residues: CASSSGFGTDTQYF.

V is TRBV12-5 and J is TRBJ2-6; checking the TCRdb D call of TRBD1 is not possible without DNA. In germline, CDR1 is LGHNT, CDR2 FRNRAP. This CDR3 has 16 amino acids. The CDR3 region is CASASTGGSGANVLTF.

The chain is built from TRBV29-1 and TRBJ2-5; TCRdb proposes TRBD1, but this gene call is untestable without DNA. The CDR3 has 11 residues. CDR1 is SQVTM and CDR2 is ANQGSEA in the germline V gene. CDR3 region: CSGEMGETQYF. The variable domain in full, with the rest retrieved from reference TRBV29-1 and TRBJ2-5, is SAVISQKPSRDICQRGTSLTIQCQVDSQVTMMFWYRQQPGQSLTLIATANQGSEATYESGFVIDKFPISRPNLTFSTLTVSNMSPEDSSIYLCSGEMGETQYFGPGTRLLVL.

The rearrangement links TRBV29-1 to TRBJ2-7; TCRdb reports TRBD1, a call that lacks DNA to check it against. The length of the CDR3 is 12 residues. Per the germline V gene, CDR1 is SQVTM and CDR2 is ANQGSEA. This chain's CDR3 is CSVGDRTYEQYF.

The chain uses TRBV11-2 and TRBJ2-5. CDR3 length equals 14 residues. Germline assignment: CDR1 SGHAT and CDR2 FQNNGV. CDR3 sequence: CASSFAFSVETQYF. The full variable domain, completed using reference TRBV11-2 and TRBJ2-5, is EAGVAQSPRYKIIEKRQSVAFWCNPISGHATLYWYQQILGQGPKLLIQFQNNGVVDDSQLPKDRFSAERLKGVDSTLKIQPAKLEDSAVYLCASSFAFSVETQYFGPGTRLLVL.

V usage is TRBV4-3 and J usage is TRBJ2-1; as DNA is missing, the TRBD1 call by TCRdb cannot be tested. The CDR3 contains 16 residues. Looked up from germline, CDR1 is LGHNA and CDR2 is YSLEER. CDR3 protein: CASSQDGGGALGEQFF.

V is TRBV6-2 or TRBV6-3 and J is TRBJ1-1; the D call from TCRdb, TRBD1, cannot be confirmed without DNA. The CDR3 runs to 15 residues. Germline-derived CDR1 and CDR2 are MNHEY and SVGEGT. The CDR3 loop reads CASSYSTDRYTEAFF.

The chain uses TRBV29-1 and TRBJ2-3; TCRdb calls TRBD2, which cannot be checked without DNA. From germline, CDR1 is SQVTM and CDR2 ANQGSEA. The CDR3 loop spans 15 amino acids. The CDR3 region is CSVEVLAAKTDTQYF.

This chain links TRBV4-3 with TRBJ2-1; TCRdb indicates TRBD1, and absent DNA this call remains unverified. The CDR3 consists of 14 residues. CDR1 is LGHNA, CDR2 YSLEER, per germline. The CDR3 region is CASSQSVVYNEQFF.

The V and J genes are TRBV14 and TRBJ2-3; TCRdb reports TRBD1, a call that lacks DNA to check it against. CDR3 length: 16 residues. The germline CDR1 and CDR2 sequences are SGHDN and FVKESK. The CDR3 sequence: CASSQVRGISTDTQYF.

This rearrangement joins TRBV29-1 to TRBJ2-3; with no DNA, the TCRdb D assignment of TRBD2 cannot be verified. Per germline, CDR1 SQVTM and CDR2 ANQGSEA. The CDR3 length is 17 residues. The CDR3 loop reads CSAGPVVRGGYTDTQYF.

The CDR3 is CSARDLEGTVRNTGELFF. The gene calls are TRBV20-1 and TRBJ2-2; TCRdb calls TRBD1, which cannot be checked without DNA. CDR1 is DFQATT, CDR2 SNEGSKA, per germline (reference sequence). There are 18 residues in the CDR3.